The sequence of this T cell receptor (beta chain) was determined in a study of naive and memory T cell subsets. Overall study findings and caveats: RNA-based TCR counts may shift with T cell activation and differentiation. Especially in CD8 cells, naive repertoires contained a few larger clonotypes, possibly CD45RA-re-expressing memory cells. Diversity fell and Gini index rose from naive through CM, EM, EMRA.

The beta constant-region primer was an equimolar mix of two oligonucleotides covering TRBC1 and TRBC2. The ligated cDNA underwent four PCR rounds using SP2 and nested alpha and beta constant-region primers. Using its own MiXCR run on the UMI-ligation and nested PCR reads, TCRdb lists one record per CDR3 protein. The sample contains under 150,000 distinct CDR3 sequences, under 25% of which appear only once. Ten or more counts support this clonotype. Its antigen is still unknown. CMV status came from CD4+ IFNgamma after overnight CMV lysate stimulation. Trimming took 5 bases from V and 3 from J, leaving 8 bases between them. This CDR3 has 12 amino acids.

This receptor was identified in a human donor in good health. V usage is TRBV12-3 or TRBV12-4 and J usage is TRBJ2-7, with D uncertain. Sequencing was done on a sample of naive CD8+ T cells from blood. In DNA, the CDR3 is TGTGCCAGCAGTCTTGTCATCTACGAGCAGTACTTC. Protein product: CASSLVIYEQYF.